Listed below are T cell receptor beta chains from one sample, sequenced in a study of monozygotic twins with inflammatory bowel disease. TCRdb re-called the 5' RACE reads and gives one entry per CDR3 protein, without DNA. This listing includes around 190,000 distinct CDR3 sequences. The material sequenced was blood. These TCRs come from a human donor with ulcerative colitis or Crohn's disease, or a healthy co-twin of an affected twin (not recorded which). The CDR3 runs from the conserved cysteine through the conserved F or W.

j_call v_call cdr3_length cdr3_aa
TRBJ2-3 TRBV4-1 16 CASSQLPGRSTDTQYF
TRBJ2-5 TRBV5-1 15 CASSLVPGTQETQYF
TRBJ2-7 TRBV7-2 16 CASSFSPWQLTYEQYF
TRBJ1-2 TRBV5-1 14 CASSLEPQVYGYTF
TRBJ2-2 TRBV2 17 CASSEALQGPNTGELFF
TRBJ1-1 TRBV5-1 15 CASSSFLGGVTEAFF
TRBJ2-7 TRBV5-5 12 CASSAPGYEQYF
TRBJ1-5 TRBV5-4 13 CASSREQRQPQHF
TRBJ2-5 TRBV5-4 14 CASSPGTWGETQYF
TRBJ2-2 TRBV6-5 16 CASSYVGGEVGGELFF
TRBJ2-4 TRBV29-1 17 CSVEEGQAVLAKNIQYF
TRBJ1-1 TRBV5-1 13 CASSKGANTEAFF
TRBJ1-6 TRBV5-4 16 CASGLLGQNSNSPLHF
TRBJ2-7 TRBV3-1 14 CASSQDGQIYEQYF
TRBJ2-5 TRBV20-1 14 CSAKRVGRGETQYF
TRBJ2-1 TRBV12-3/TRBV12-4 17 CASSTLAGATGAGEQFF
TRBJ1-1 TRBV7-9 12 CASTRGSTEAFF
TRBJ2-3 TRBV20-1 14 CSARPGLHLDTQYF
TRBJ2-1 TRBV20-1 16 CSARDTSGGSYNEQFF
TRBJ1-6 TRBV6-1 14 CASTQGQENSLLHF
TRBJ1-2 TRBV6-5 17 CASSYRQPGRANYGYTF
TRBJ1-5 TRBV7-2 15 CASSLLPATNQPQHF
TRBJ2-1 TRBV20-1 14 CSARLMGLASEQFF
TRBJ1-2 TRBV20-1 15 CSAFDGGQVDYGYTF
TRBJ1-4 TRBV12-3/TRBV12-4 14 CASSSGTVSEKLFF
TRBJ2-1 TRBV20-1 12 CSADWGPREQFF
TRBJ2-3 TRBV9 13 CASGRLASDTQYF
TRBJ1-4 TRBV12-5 15 CASGLAQGAKEKLFF
TRBJ2-1 TRBV7-2 16 CASSRPGLVFSNEQFF
TRBJ2-1 TRBV5-1 16 CASSPGGADGGSEQFF
TRBJ1-3 TRBV20-1 11 CSAIREDTIYF
TRBJ2-6 TRBV18 19 CASSPTVPGRVSGANVLTF
TRBJ1-1 TRBV15 15 CATSRAYGGFTEAFF
TRBJ1-1 TRBV3-1 15 CASSHGQGRVTEAFF
TRBJ1-5 TRBV6-5 17 CASSWAPGADSNQPQHF
TRBJ1-2 TRBV6-1 15 CASSPRRAGGSGYTF
TRBJ2-5 TRBV29-1 12 CSVRTVQETQYF
TRBJ1-6 TRBV12-3/TRBV12-4 15 CASTSQGGNNSPLHF
TRBJ1-1 TRBV12-3/TRBV12-4 14 CASSAGTGRGKAFF
TRBJ2-1 TRBV6-5 16 CASSYSISGGYNEQFF
TRBJ2-2 TRBV18 20 CASSPRVSGGTSSNTGELFF
TRBJ2-2 TRBV11-3 14 CASIPGGRTGELFF
TRBJ2-1 TRBV6-1 14 CASSRLPRGNEQFF
TRBJ1-1 TRBV6-2/TRBV6-3 15 CASSSLLDGGHRAFF
TRBJ2-1 TRBV5-1 16 CASSLTPTMAYNEQFF
TRBJ1-2 TRBV27 13 CASWGFSDYGYTF
TRBJ1-1 TRBV6-1 14 CASEDRGGVTEAFF
TRBJ1-1 TRBV6-1 17 CASSPPGNIFMNTEAFF
TRBJ1-1 TRBV5-5 13 CATDRGLNTEAFF
TRBJ2-2 TRBV7-3 12 CASSLTTGELFF
TRBJ2-7 TRBV5-1 13 CASSAGTENEQYF
TRBJ2-1 TRBV5-1 16 CASSDPGQLKYNEQFF
TRBJ1-1 TRBV15 14 CATSRVAVDTEAFF
TRBJ2-7 TRBV15 16 CATSRGQGQGRYEQYF
TRBJ1-2 TRBV20-1 13 CSASKGLDYGYTF
TRBJ1-2 TRBV2 18 CASSPPGQGFGLDYGYTF
TRBJ1-5 TRBV2 14 CASSRDRWMGPQHF
TRBJ2-2 TRBV5-8 18 CASSPRQGLVANTGELFF
TRBJ2-5 TRBV5-1 13 CASSPSGGETQYF